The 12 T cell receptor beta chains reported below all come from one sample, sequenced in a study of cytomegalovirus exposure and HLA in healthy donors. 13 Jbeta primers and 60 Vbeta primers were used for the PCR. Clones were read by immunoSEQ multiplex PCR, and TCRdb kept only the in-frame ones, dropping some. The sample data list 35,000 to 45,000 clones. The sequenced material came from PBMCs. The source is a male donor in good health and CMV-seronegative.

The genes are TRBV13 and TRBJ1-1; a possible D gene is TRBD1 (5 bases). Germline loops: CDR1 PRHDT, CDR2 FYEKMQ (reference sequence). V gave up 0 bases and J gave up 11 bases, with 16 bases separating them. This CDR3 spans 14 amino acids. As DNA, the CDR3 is TGTGCCAGCAGCTTAGGCCCGGAGGGGAGTGAGGCTTTCTTT. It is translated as CASSLGPEGSEAFF.

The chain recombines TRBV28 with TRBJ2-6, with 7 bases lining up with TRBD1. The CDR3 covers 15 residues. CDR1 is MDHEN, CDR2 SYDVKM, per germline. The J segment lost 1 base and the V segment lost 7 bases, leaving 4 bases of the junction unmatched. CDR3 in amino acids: CASNPGGSGANVLTF. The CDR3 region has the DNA TGTGCCAGCAATCCAGGGGGATCTGGGGCCAACGTCCTGACTTTC.

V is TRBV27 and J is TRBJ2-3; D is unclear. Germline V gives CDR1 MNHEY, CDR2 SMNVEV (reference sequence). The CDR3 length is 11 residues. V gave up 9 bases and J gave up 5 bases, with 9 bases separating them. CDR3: CARRELDTQYF. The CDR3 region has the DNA TGTGCCAGGCGAGAGTTAGATACGCAGTATTTT.

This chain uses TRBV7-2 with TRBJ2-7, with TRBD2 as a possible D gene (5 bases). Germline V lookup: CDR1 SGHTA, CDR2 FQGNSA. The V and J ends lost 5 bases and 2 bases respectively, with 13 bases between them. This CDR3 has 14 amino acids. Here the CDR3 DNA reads TGTGCCAGCAGCCGGGGTAGAGGGCCCTACGAGCAGTACTTC. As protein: CASSRGRGPYEQYF. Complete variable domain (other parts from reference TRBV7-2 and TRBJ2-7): GAGVSQSPSNKVTEKGKDVELRCDPISGHTALYWYRQSLGQGLEFLIYFQGNSAPDKSGLPSDRFSAERTGGSVSTLTIQRTQQEDSAVYLCASSRGRGPYEQYFGPGTRLTVT.

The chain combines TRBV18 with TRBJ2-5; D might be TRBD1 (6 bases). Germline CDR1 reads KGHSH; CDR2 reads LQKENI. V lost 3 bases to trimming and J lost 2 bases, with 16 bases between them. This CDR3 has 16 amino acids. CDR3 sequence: CASSPRLDSFQETQYF. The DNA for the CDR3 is TGTGCCAGCTCACCTCGGCTGGACAGTTTTCAAGAGACCCAGTACTTC.

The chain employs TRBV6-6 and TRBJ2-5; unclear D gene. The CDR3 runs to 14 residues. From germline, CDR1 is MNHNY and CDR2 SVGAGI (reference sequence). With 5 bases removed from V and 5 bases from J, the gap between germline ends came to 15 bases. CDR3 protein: CASSDWRGTETQYF. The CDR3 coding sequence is TGTGCCAGCAGTGACTGGAGAGGTACTGAGACCCAGTACTTC.

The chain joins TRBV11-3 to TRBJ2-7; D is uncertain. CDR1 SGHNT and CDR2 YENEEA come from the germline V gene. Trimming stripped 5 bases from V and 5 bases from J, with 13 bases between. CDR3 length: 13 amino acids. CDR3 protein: CASSKSGSNEQYF. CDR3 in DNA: TGTGCCAGCAGCAAATCGGGTAGTAACGAGCAGTACTTC.

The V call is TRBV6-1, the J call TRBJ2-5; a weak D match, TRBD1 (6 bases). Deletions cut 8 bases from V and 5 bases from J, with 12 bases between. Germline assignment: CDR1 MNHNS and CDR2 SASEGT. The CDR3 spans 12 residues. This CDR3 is CASVGAAETQYF. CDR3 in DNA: TGTGCCAGCGTGGGGGCGGCCGAGACCCAGTACTTC.

Written as DNA, the CDR3 is TGTGCCACCAGCAGAGGATACGGAATGGGCAACTACAATGAGCAGTTCTTC. Amino acids: CATSRGYGMGNYNEQFF. V is TRBV15 and J is TRBJ2-1; D ambiguous. V was trimmed by 1 base and J by 3 bases, leaving 16 bases between them. Germline V gene lookup returns CDR1 LNHNV and CDR2 YYDKDF (reference sequence). The CDR3 is made up of 17 amino acids.

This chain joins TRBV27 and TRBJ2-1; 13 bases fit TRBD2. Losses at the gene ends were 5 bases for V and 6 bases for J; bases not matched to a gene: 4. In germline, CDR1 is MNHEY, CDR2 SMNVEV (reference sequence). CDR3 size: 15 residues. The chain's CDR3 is CASSRRTSGSNEQFF. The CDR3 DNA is TGTGCCAGCAGTCGCCGGACTAGCGGGAGCAATGAGCAGTTCTTC.

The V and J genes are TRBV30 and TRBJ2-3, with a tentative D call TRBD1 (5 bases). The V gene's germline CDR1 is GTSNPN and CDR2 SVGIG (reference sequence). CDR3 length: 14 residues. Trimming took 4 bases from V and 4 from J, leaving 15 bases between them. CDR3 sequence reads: CAWTQKGVPDTQYF. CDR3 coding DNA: TGTGCCTGGACTCAAAAAGGGGTCCCAGATACGCAGTATTTT.

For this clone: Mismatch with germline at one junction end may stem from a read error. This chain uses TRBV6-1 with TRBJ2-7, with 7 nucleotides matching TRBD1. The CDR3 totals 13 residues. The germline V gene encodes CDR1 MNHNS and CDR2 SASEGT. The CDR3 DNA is TGTGCCACCCTCCGGGACAGACCGTACGGGCAGTACTTC. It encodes CATLRDRPYGQYF.